This T cell receptor beta chain comes out of a study of blood T cell repertoires in COVID-19. The overall study: T cells, B-cell-depleted T cells, or PBMCs supplied cDNA or gDNA.

The CDR3 extends over 11 amino acids. Germline assignment: CDR1 GTSNPN and CDR2 SVGIG (reference sequence). Trimming took off 7 bases at V and 2 bases at J, with 8 bases between the two ends. Per the study methods: Quantification of nucleated cells was approximated via reference gene primer amplification. The repertoire was sequenced with immunoSEQ multiplex PCR; TCRdb's copy has only in-frame clones and lacks some. V, J and clone size are those of that table, while D and trimming were read from the DNA. The sample comprises some 220,000 clones, roughly 81% of which are singletons, and under 5% rests with the top ten.

V and J are TRBV30 and TRBJ1-1; D gene uncertain. The sample taken for sequencing was peripheral blood. The sequence was collected from a man aged 45-65 years with acute or convalescent COVID-19. The CDR3 here is CALESNTEAFF. DNA for the CDR3: TGTGCCTTGGAGTCAAACACTGAAGCTTTCTTT.